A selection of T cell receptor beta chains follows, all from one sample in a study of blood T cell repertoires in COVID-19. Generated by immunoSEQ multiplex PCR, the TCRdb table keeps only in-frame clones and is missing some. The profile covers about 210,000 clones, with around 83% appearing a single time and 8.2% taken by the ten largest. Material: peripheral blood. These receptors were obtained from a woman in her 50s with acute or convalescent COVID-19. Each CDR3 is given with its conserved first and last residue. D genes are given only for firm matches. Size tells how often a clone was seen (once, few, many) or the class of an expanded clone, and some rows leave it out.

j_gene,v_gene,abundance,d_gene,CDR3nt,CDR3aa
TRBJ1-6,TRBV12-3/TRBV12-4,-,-,TGTGCCAGCAGCTCCGGTGGTTCACCCCTCCACTTT,CASSSGGSPLHF
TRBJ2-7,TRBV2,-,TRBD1,TGTGCCAGCAGACTTCTAGGGACAGGCTCCTACGAGCAGTACTTC,CASRLLGTGSYEQYF
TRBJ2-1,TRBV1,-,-,TGCACCAGCAGCCACCACTCCCAGGGTAGCGGGAGGTTCTACAATGAGCAGTTCTTC,CTSSHHSQGSGRFYNEQFF
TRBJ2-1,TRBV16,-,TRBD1,TGTGCCAGCAGCCAATCGGTGACAGGGAAGGCCCACAATGAGCAGTTCTTC,CASSQSVTGKAHNEQFF
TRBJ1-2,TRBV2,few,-,TGTGCCAGCAGCCCGATGACCCCTTCGGGCTATGGCTACACCTTC,CASSPMTPSGYGYTF
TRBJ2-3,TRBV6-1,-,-,TGTGCCAGCAGTGAACAGGGACATTCAGATACGCAGTATTTT,CASSEQGHSDTQYF
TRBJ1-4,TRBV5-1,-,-,TGCGCCAGCAGCTTAACGGGTTCCACGGAAAAACTGTTTTTT,CASSLTGSTEKLFF
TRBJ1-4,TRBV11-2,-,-,TGTGCCAGCAGCTTAGCAGGGCTGGGTGAAAAACTGTTTTTT,CASSLAGLGEKLFF
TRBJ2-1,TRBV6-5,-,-,TGTGCCAGCACTAAACTCGAGAGCTCCTACAATGAGCAGTTCTTC,CASTKLESSYNEQFF
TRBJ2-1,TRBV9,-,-,TGTGCCAGCAGCGCAGACTTAGCTAGTGAGCAGTTCTTC,CASSADLASEQFF
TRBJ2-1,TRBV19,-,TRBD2,TGTGCCACCCGACTAGCGGGAGGGCCAAGTGAGCAGTTCTTC,CATRLAGGPSEQFF
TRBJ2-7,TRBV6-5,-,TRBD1,TGTGCCAGCAAGGGACAGTTCTACGAGCAGTACTTC,CASKGQFYEQYF
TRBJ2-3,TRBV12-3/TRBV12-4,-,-,TGTGCCAGCAGTCAATTAGATACGCAGTATTTT,CASSQLDTQYF
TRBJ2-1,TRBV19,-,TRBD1,TGTGCCAGTAGTCTCCGATGGGACAGGCTCATGGGTGAGCAGTTCTTC,CASSLRWDRLMGEQFF
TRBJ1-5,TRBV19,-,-,TGTGCCAGTAGGAAAAAACAGGGGCCCCAGCATTTT,CASRKKQGPQHF
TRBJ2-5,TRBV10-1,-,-,TGCGCCAGCAGTGAGTCGGCAGGGCAAGAGACCCAGTACTTC,CASSESAGQETQYF
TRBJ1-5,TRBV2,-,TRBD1,TGTGCCAGCAGTGAAGATGGGACAGCGGGCCTCAATCAGCCCCAGCATTTT,CASSEDGTAGLNQPQHF
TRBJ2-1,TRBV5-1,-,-,TGCGCCAGCAGCTTCCCCGGGACATGGGACGGCAATGAGCAGTTCTTC,CASSFPGTWDGNEQFF
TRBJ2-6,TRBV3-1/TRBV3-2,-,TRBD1,TGTGCCAGCAGCCAAGCCGGGACAGGGACCTCTGGGGCCAACGTCCTGACTTTC,CASSQAGTGTSGANVLTF
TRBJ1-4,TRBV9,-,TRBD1,TGTGCCAGCAGCATCCAGGGGGCGACTAATGAAAAACTGTTTTTT,CASSIQGATNEKLFF
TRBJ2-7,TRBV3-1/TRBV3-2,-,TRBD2,TGTGCCAGCAGCCCAAAAGCGGGATACTACGAGCAGTACTTC,CASSPKAGYYEQYF
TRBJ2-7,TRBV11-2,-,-,TGTGCCAGCAGCTTAGGACTGATCCATCACCTCTGGGAGCAGTACTTC,CASSLGLIHHLWEQYF